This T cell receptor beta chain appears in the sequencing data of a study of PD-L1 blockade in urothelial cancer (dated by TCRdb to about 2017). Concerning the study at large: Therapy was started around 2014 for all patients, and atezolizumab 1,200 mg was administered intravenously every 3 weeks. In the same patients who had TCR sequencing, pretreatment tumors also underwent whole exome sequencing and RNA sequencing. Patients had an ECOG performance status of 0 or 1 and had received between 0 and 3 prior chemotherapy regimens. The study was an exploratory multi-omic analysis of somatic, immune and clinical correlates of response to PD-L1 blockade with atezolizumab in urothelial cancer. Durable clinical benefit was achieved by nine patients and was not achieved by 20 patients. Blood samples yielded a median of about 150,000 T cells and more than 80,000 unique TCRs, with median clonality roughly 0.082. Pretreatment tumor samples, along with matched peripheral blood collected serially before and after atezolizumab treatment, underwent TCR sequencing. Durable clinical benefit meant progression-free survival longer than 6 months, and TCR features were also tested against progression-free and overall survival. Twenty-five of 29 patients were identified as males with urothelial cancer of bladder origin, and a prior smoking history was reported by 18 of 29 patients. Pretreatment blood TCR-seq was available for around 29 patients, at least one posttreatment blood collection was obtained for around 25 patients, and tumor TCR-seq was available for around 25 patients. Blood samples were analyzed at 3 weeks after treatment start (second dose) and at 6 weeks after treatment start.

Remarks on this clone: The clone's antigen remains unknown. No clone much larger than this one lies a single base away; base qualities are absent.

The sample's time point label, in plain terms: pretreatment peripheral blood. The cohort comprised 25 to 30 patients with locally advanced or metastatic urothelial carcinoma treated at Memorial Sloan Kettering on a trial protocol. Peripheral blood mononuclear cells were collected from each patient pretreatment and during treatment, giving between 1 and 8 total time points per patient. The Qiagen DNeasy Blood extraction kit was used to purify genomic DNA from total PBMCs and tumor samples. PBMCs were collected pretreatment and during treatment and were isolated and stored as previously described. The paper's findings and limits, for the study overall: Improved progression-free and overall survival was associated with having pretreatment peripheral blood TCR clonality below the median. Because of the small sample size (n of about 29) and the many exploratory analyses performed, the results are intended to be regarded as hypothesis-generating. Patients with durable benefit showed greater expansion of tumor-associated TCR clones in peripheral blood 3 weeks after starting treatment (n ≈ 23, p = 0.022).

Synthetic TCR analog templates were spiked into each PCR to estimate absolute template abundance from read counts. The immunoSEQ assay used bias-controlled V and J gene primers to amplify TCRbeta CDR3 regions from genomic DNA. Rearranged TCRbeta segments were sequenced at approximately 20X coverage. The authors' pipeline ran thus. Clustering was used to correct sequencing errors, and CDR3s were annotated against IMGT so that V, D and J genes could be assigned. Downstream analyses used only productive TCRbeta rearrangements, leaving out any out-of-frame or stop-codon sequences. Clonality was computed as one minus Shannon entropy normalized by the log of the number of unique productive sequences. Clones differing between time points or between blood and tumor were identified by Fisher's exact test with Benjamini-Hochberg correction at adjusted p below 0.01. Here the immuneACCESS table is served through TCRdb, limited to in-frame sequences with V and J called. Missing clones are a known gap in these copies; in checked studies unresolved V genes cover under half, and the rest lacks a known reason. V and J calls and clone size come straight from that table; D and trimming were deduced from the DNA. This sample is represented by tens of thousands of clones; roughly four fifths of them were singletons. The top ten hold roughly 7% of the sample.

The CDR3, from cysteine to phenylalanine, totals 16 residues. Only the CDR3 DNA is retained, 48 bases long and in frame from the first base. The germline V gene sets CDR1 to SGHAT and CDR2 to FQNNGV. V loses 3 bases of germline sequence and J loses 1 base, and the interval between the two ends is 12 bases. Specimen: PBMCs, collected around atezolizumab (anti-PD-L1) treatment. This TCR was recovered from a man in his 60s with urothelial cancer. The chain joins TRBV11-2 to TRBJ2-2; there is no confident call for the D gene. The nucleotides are TGTGCCAGCAGCTTTGTGGGCAGCAGGAACACCGGGGAGCTGTTTTTT. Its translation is CASSFVGSRNTGELFF.